This is a list of T cell receptor beta chains from one sample in a study of shared clonotypes between healthy human individuals. Measured with immunoSEQ multiplex PCR; TCRdb has only the in-frame clones, and not every one. The table has hundreds of thousands of clones, just under 97% seen once. The material sequenced was naive CD8+ T cells sorted from blood. These receptors were collected from a woman aged 25-40 years in good health. The CDR3 runs from the conserved cysteine through the conserved F or W. Each record gives: D gene, V gene, CDR3 length, clone size, J gene, CDR3 protein, CDR3 DNA. A D gene is named only where the DNA matches it firmly. Clone size is shown for a subset of rows, as once, few, many or a class of expanded clone.

d_gene: TRBD2; v_gene: TRBV19; len: 17; abundance: -; j_gene: TRBJ2-2; CDR3aa: CASSIGGLAGNTGELFF; CDR3nt: TGTGCCAGTAGTATCGGAGGACTAGCGGGGAACACCGGGGAGCTGTTTTTT
d_gene: -; v_gene: TRBV14; len: 13; abundance: few; j_gene: TRBJ1-2; CDR3aa: CASSQEGAYGYTF; CDR3nt: TGTGCCAGCAGCCAAGAAGGGGCTTATGGCTACACCTTC
d_gene: -; v_gene: TRBV2; len: 11; abundance: once; j_gene: TRBJ2-1; CDR3aa: CASSEVNEQFF; CDR3nt: TGTGCCAGCAGTGAGGTAAATGAGCAGTTCTTC
d_gene: -; v_gene: TRBV7-2; len: 12; abundance: -; j_gene: TRBJ1-1; CDR3aa: CASSSRDTEAFF; CDR3nt: TGTGCCAGCAGCTCCCGGGACACTGAAGCTTTCTTT
d_gene: -; v_gene: TRBV15; len: 15; abundance: -; j_gene: TRBJ1-5; CDR3aa: CATSRDGGDNQPQHF; CDR3nt: TGTGCCACCAGCAGAGATGGGGGGGACAATCAGCCCCAGCATTTT
d_gene: TRBD1; v_gene: TRBV7-9; len: 13; abundance: -; j_gene: TRBJ2-3; CDR3aa: CANRDSSTDTQYF; CDR3nt: TGTGCCAATCGGGACAGCAGCACAGATACGCAGTATTTT
d_gene: -; v_gene: TRBV9; len: 15; abundance: -; j_gene: TRBJ1-3; CDR3aa: CASSVGQTSGNTIYF; CDR3nt: TGTGCCAGCAGCGTCGGACAGACCTCTGGAAACACCATATATTTT
d_gene: -; v_gene: TRBV6-5; len: 15; abundance: once; j_gene: TRBJ1-5; CDR3aa: CASSYSRGPNQPQHF; CDR3nt: TGTGCCAGCAGTTACTCCCGGGGTCCCAATCAGCCCCAGCATTTT
d_gene: -; v_gene: TRBV9; len: 12; abundance: few; j_gene: TRBJ1-1; CDR3aa: CASSPGDTEAFF; CDR3nt: TGTGCCAGCAGCCCAGGGGACACTGAAGCTTTCTTT
d_gene: -; v_gene: TRBV9; len: 13; abundance: -; j_gene: TRBJ1-1; CDR3aa: CASSPTGNTEAFF; CDR3nt: TGTGCCAGCAGCCCAACAGGGAACACTGAAGCTTTCTTT
d_gene: TRBD2; v_gene: TRBV7-9; len: 15; abundance: -; j_gene: TRBJ2-1; CDR3aa: CASSLAGAGVVEQFF; CDR3nt: TGTGCCAGCAGCTTAGCTGGCGCGGGAGTCGTGGAGCAGTTCTTC
d_gene: -; v_gene: TRBV10-2; len: 14; abundance: -; j_gene: TRBJ2-3; CDR3aa: CASSHAASTDTQYF; CDR3nt: TGCGCCAGCAGTCACGCGGCTAGCACAGATACGCAGTATTTT
d_gene: -; v_gene: TRBV9; len: 14; abundance: few; j_gene: TRBJ1-2; CDR3aa: CASSVGIGYYGYTF; CDR3nt: TGTGCCAGCAGCGTAGGGATAGGGTACTATGGCTACACCTTC
d_gene: -; v_gene: TRBV27; len: 12; abundance: -; j_gene: TRBJ1-3; CDR3aa: CASSDAGNTIYF; CDR3nt: TGTGCCAGCTCCGACGCTGGAAACACCATATATTTT
d_gene: TRBD2; v_gene: TRBV7-3; len: 16; abundance: -; j_gene: TRBJ2-2; CDR3aa: CASSSRVAGDIGELFF; CDR3nt: TGTGCCAGCAGCTCCCGGGTGGCGGGAGATATCGGGGAGCTGTTTTTT
d_gene: -; v_gene: TRBV27; len: 17; abundance: -; j_gene: TRBJ1-1; CDR3aa: CASSPPGGGALNTEAFF; CDR3nt: TGTGCCAGCAGTCCCCCCGGGGGAGGGGCCCTGAACACTGAAGCTTTCTTT
d_gene: TRBD2; v_gene: TRBV6-5; len: 15; abundance: -; j_gene: TRBJ2-7; CDR3aa: CASSYRGTSGYEQYF; CDR3nt: TGTGCCAGCAGTTACCGCGGGACTAGCGGGTACGAGCAGTACTTC
d_gene: TRBD2; v_gene: TRBV30; len: 15; abundance: -; j_gene: TRBJ2-2; CDR3aa: CAWGLAVLPTGELFF; CDR3nt: TGTGCCTGGGGACTAGCGGTACTACCCACCGGGGAGCTGTTTTTT
d_gene: -; v_gene: TRBV6-6; len: 14; abundance: -; j_gene: TRBJ1-1; CDR3aa: CASTQPAQGTEAFF; CDR3nt: TGTGCCAGCACTCAGCCTGCTCAGGGGACTGAAGCTTTCTTT
d_gene: -; v_gene: TRBV9; len: 13; abundance: -; j_gene: TRBJ2-1; CDR3aa: CASSVGFYNEQFF; CDR3nt: TGTGCCAGCAGCGTGGGCTTTTACAATGAGCAGTTCTTC
d_gene: -; v_gene: TRBV19; len: 12; abundance: -; j_gene: TRBJ2-7; CDR3aa: CASSTGSYEQYF; CDR3nt: TGTGCCAGTAGTACGGGATCCTACGAGCAGTACTTC
d_gene: TRBD1; v_gene: TRBV29-1; len: 12; abundance: -; j_gene: TRBJ1-2; CDR3aa: CSVEGDRVGYTF; CDR3nt: TGCAGCGTTGAGGGGGACAGGGTTGGCTACACCTTC
d_gene: TRBD1; v_gene: TRBV28; len: 15; abundance: once; j_gene: TRBJ1-5; CDR3aa: CASSLRTGGNQPQHF; CDR3nt: TGTGCCAGCAGTTTGAGAACAGGGGGTAATCAGCCCCAGCATTTT
d_gene: TRBD2; v_gene: TRBV11-2; len: 15; abundance: -; j_gene: TRBJ2-1; CDR3aa: CASSLEGGRVNEQFF; CDR3nt: TGTGCCAGCAGCTTAGAGGGGGGGAGGGTTAATGAGCAGTTCTTC
d_gene: -; v_gene: TRBV27; len: 17; abundance: -; j_gene: TRBJ1-6; CDR3aa: CASSPSVGDAYNSPLHF; CDR3nt: TGTGCCAGCAGTCCTTCGGTGGGTGACGCCTATAATTCACCCCTCCACTTT
d_gene: TRBD1; v_gene: TRBV28; len: 15; abundance: -; j_gene: TRBJ1-1; CDR3aa: CASSLTGIPNTEAFF; CDR3nt: TGTGCCAGCAGTCTGACAGGGATACCGAACACTGAAGCTTTCTTT
d_gene: -; v_gene: TRBV2; len: 15; abundance: once; j_gene: TRBJ2-2; CDR3aa: CASSDYREGTGELFF; CDR3nt: TGTGCCAGCAGTGATTACAGAGAAGGGACCGGGGAGCTGTTTTTT
d_gene: -; v_gene: TRBV28; len: 15; abundance: -; j_gene: TRBJ2-5; CDR3aa: CASSLYPQGGETQYF; CDR3nt: TGTGCCAGCAGTTTATACCCACAGGGGGGGGAGACCCAGTACTTC
d_gene: TRBD1; v_gene: TRBV11-1; len: 14; abundance: -; j_gene: TRBJ2-7; CDR3aa: CASSFRDRPYEQYF; CDR3nt: TGTGCCAGCAGCTTCCGGGACAGGCCCTACGAGCAGTACTTC
d_gene: TRBD2; v_gene: TRBV5-4; len: 15; abundance: -; j_gene: TRBJ2-3; CDR3aa: CASSSLAELTDTQYF; CDR3nt: TGTGCCAGCAGCTCACTAGCGGAGCTCACAGATACGCAGTATTTT
d_gene: -; v_gene: TRBV11-3; len: 15; abundance: -; j_gene: TRBJ2-7; CDR3aa: CASSSARWIAYEQYF; CDR3nt: TGTGCCAGCAGCTCCGCACGGTGGATTGCCTACGAGCAGTACTTC
d_gene: TRBD1; v_gene: TRBV19; len: 15; abundance: -; j_gene: TRBJ2-2; CDR3aa: CASSIFTGGTGELFF; CDR3nt: TGTGCCAGTAGTATTTTCACAGGGGGAACCGGGGAGCTGTTTTTT
d_gene: -; v_gene: TRBV10-3; len: 12; abundance: -; j_gene: TRBJ2-5; CDR3aa: CASQEPPETQYF; CDR3nt: TGTGCCAGCCAGGAGCCCCCGGAGACCCAGTACTTC
d_gene: -; v_gene: TRBV5-5; len: 11; abundance: -; j_gene: TRBJ1-1; CDR3aa: CASSESREAFF; CDR3nt: TGTGCCAGCAGCGAGAGCAGGGAAGCTTTCTTT
d_gene: TRBD2; v_gene: TRBV4-1; len: 14; abundance: -; j_gene: TRBJ2-3; CDR3aa: CASSLAGGGDTQYF; CDR3nt: TGCGCCAGCAGCCTCGCGGGGGGGGGAGATACGCAGTATTTT
d_gene: -; v_gene: TRBV2; len: 13; abundance: few; j_gene: TRBJ1-2; CDR3aa: CASSELADYGYTF; CDR3nt: TGTGCCAGCAGTGAGTTAGCAGACTATGGCTACACCTTC
d_gene: TRBD1; v_gene: TRBV28; len: 15; abundance: -; j_gene: TRBJ2-1; CDR3aa: CASSLTTGADNEQFF; CDR3nt: TGTGCCAGCAGTTTAACGACAGGGGCGGACAATGAGCAGTTCTTC
d_gene: -; v_gene: TRBV9; len: 12; abundance: -; j_gene: TRBJ2-2; CDR3aa: CASSGTTGELFF; CDR3nt: TGTGCCAGCAGCGGGACTACCGGGGAGCTGTTTTTT
d_gene: -; v_gene: TRBV29-1; len: 12; abundance: -; j_gene: TRBJ2-1; CDR3aa: CSVEGLPNEQFF; CDR3nt: TGCAGCGTTGAGGGGCTCCCTAATGAGCAGTTCTTC
d_gene: -; v_gene: TRBV28; len: 13; abundance: -; j_gene: TRBJ2-2; CDR3aa: CASSLRGTGELFF; CDR3nt: TGTGCCAGCAGTTTGAGGGGAACCGGGGAGCTGTTTTTT
d_gene: -; v_gene: TRBV28; len: 13; abundance: -; j_gene: TRBJ1-5; CDR3aa: CASSLQPNQPQHF; CDR3nt: TGTGCCAGCAGTTTACAGCCGAATCAGCCCCAGCATTTT
d_gene: -; v_gene: TRBV4-1; len: 15; abundance: -; j_gene: TRBJ2-3; CDR3aa: CASSQVGTGVDTQYF; CDR3nt: TGCGCCAGCAGCCAAGTCGGAACCGGAGTAGATACGCAGTATTTT
d_gene: -; v_gene: TRBV29-1; len: 13; abundance: -; j_gene: TRBJ1-3; CDR3aa: CSAGQYSGNTIYF; CDR3nt: TGCAGCGCAGGACAGTACTCTGGAAACACCATATATTTT
d_gene: -; v_gene: TRBV9; len: 14; abundance: -; j_gene: TRBJ2-2; CDR3aa: CASSPGPDTGELFF; CDR3nt: TGTGCCAGCAGCCCAGGGCCCGACACCGGGGAGCTGTTTTTT
d_gene: TRBD1; v_gene: TRBV7-9; len: 15; abundance: -; j_gene: TRBJ2-1; CDR3aa: CASSGRTGEDNEQFF; CDR3nt: TGTGCCAGCAGCGGCCGGACAGGGGAGGACAATGAGCAGTTCTTC
d_gene: -; v_gene: TRBV29-1; len: 13; abundance: -; j_gene: TRBJ2-1; CDR3aa: CSVSGLEYNEQFF; CDR3nt: TGCAGCGTCTCCGGGCTGGAGTACAATGAGCAGTTCTTC
d_gene: -; v_gene: TRBV6-5; len: 14; abundance: -; j_gene: TRBJ1-1; CDR3aa: CASKPGQTHTEAFF; CDR3nt: TGTGCCAGCAAACCGGGGCAGACCCACACTGAAGCTTTCTTT
d_gene: TRBD2; v_gene: TRBV2; len: 15; abundance: -; j_gene: TRBJ2-1; CDR3aa: CASSPRTSGRDEQFF; CDR3nt: TGTGCCAGCAGTCCGAGGACTAGCGGGAGGGATGAGCAGTTCTTC
d_gene: -; v_gene: TRBV27; len: 13; abundance: -; j_gene: TRBJ2-1; CDR3aa: CASSSNVLGEQFF; CDR3nt: TGTGCCAGCAGTTCCAACGTACTAGGGGAGCAGTTCTTC
d_gene: -; v_gene: TRBV14; len: 13; abundance: -; j_gene: TRBJ1-1; CDR3aa: CASSQDRGAEAFF; CDR3nt: TGTGCCAGCAGCCAAGATAGGGGTGCTGAAGCTTTCTTT
d_gene: TRBD1; v_gene: TRBV27; len: 14; abundance: once; j_gene: TRBJ2-5; CDR3aa: CASSPQGLEETQYF; CDR3nt: TGTGCCAGCAGTCCACAGGGGCTTGAGGAGACCCAGTACTTC
d_gene: -; v_gene: TRBV5-1; len: 16; abundance: -; j_gene: TRBJ2-5; CDR3aa: CASSLDRAGVVETQYF; CDR3nt: TGCGCCAGCAGCTTGGACAGGGCGGGGGTCGTAGAGACCCAGTACTTC
d_gene: TRBD1; v_gene: TRBV4-1; len: 14; abundance: -; j_gene: TRBJ2-7; CDR3aa: CASSHTTGSYEQYF; CDR3nt: TGCGCCAGCAGCCATACGACAGGGTCCTACGAGCAGTACTTC